A selection of T cell receptor beta chains follows, all from one sample in a study of T-cell memory formation after mild COVID-19. TCRdb re-analysed the 5' RACE reads in MiXCR, keeping a single row per CDR3 protein. The profile covers some 130,000 distinct CDR3 sequences, with 16% appearing a single time and around 14% taken by the ten largest. Material: PBMCs or a T cell subset sorted from them (not recorded which). The receptor set was obtained from an adult woman who had mild COVID-19 (a few samples of this study predate the infection). Cell type and time point are not known. Both conserved end residues are part of each CDR3. D genes are given only for firm matches. Only part of the rows carry a size: once, few, many, or a class if the clone is expanded.

D	size	V	J	DNA	CDR3
TRBD1	.	TRBV14	TRBJ2-7	TGTGCCAGCAGCCAAGGGTACAGGGGTATTTACGAGCAGTACTTC	CASSQGYRGIYEQYF
TRBD1	.	TRBV5-1	TRBJ2-1	TGCGCCAGCAGCTTGAGTGAGACAGGGTATGTGAATGAGCAGTTCTTC	CASSLSETGYVNEQFF
TRBD2	.	TRBV10-3	TRBJ2-1	TGTGCCATCACCCCGGGACTAGCCGATGAGCAGTTCTTC	CAITPGLADEQFF
TRBD2	.	TRBV13	TRBJ2-2	TGTGCCAGCAGCTTAGTACTAGCGGGAGATCTGGCCGGGGAGCTGTTTTTT	CASSLVLAGDLAGELFF
.	many	TRBV5-1	TRBJ2-7	TGCGCCAGCAGCCCTGCTGGACTCAAAGGGTCCTACGAGCAGTACTTC	CASSPAGLKGSYEQYF
.	.	TRBV3-1	TRBJ1-2	TGTGCCAGCACCCGGGGTTTCGACTATGGCTACACCTTC	CASTRGFDYGYTF
.	few	TRBV20-1	TRBJ2-2	TGCAGTGCTATTAGCGGAGCGGGTACCGGGGAGCTGTTTTTT	CSAISGAGTGELFF
.	few	TRBV27	TRBJ2-3	TGTGCCAGCAGTCCTACCCGACTAGGGGGCACAGATACGCAGTATTTT	CASSPTRLGGTDTQYF
.	.	TRBV12-3/TRBV12-4	TRBJ2-5	TGTGCCAGCAGTTCTGGGCGGGGCGTGGAGACCCAGTACTTC	CASSSGRGVETQYF
TRBD2	few	TRBV5-1	TRBJ2-7	TGCGCCAGCAGCTTGGAGGCGAGCGGGGGGATCGACGAGCAGTACTTC	CASSLEASGGIDEQYF
.	few	TRBV5-1	TRBJ2-3	TGCGCCAGCAGCTTGGTGGACGGGTCCACAGATACGCAGTATTTT	CASSLVDGSTDTQYF
.	.	TRBV5-1	TRBJ2-5	TGCGCCAGCAGCTCTCCACAGGGAGGGCAAGAGACCCAGTACTTC	CASSSPQGGQETQYF
TRBD2	.	TRBV7-9	TRBJ2-1	TGTGCCAGCAGCTTACTTAGCGGGATTACGCGGGGAGAGCAGTTCTTC	CASSLLSGITRGEQFF
TRBD2	.	TRBV20-1	TRBJ2-1	TGCAGTAATAGCCTCGCGGGAGAACGGAATGAGCAGTTCTTC	CSNSLAGERNEQFF
.	few	TRBV21-1	TRBJ1-1	TGTGCCAGCCTAGGAAGTCGGCCTTTGAACACTGAAGCTTTCTTT	CASLGSRPLNTEAFF
TRBD1	few	TRBV6-2/TRBV6-3	TRBJ2-7	TGTGCCAGCAGAATCTCTGGGACAGCCTACGAGCAGTACTTC	CASRISGTAYEQYF
TRBD1	.	TRBV4-3	TRBJ2-5	TGCGCCAGCAGCCGAGGGGGACAGCCTCAAGAGACCCAGTACTTC	CASSRGGQPQETQYF
.	.	TRBV2	TRBJ1-1	TGTGCCAGCAGTGAACGGGTGAACACTGAAGCTTTCTTT	CASSERVNTEAFF
.	few	TRBV4-2	TRBJ1-4	TGTGCCAGCAGCCAAGACTCAGGACGGGGTGAAAAACTGTTTTTT	CASSQDSGRGEKLFF
.	.	TRBV5-1	TRBJ1-5	TGCGCCAGCAGCTTGGGGGTGGATAGCAATCAGCCCCAGCATTTT	CASSLGVDSNQPQHF
.	.	TRBV7-9	TRBJ2-3	TGTGCCAGCGGTACTTTTGGCAGGGTTACAGATACGCAGTATTTT	CASGTFGRVTDTQYF
.	.	TRBV7-2	TRBJ1-4	TGTGCCAGCAGCTTCCGGTCTAATGAAAAACTGTTTTTT	CASSFRSNEKLFF
.	few	TRBV24-1	TRBJ2-1	TGTGCCACCAGTGATTCACCCGCCAGGGGATTCAATGAGCAGTTCTTC	CATSDSPARGFNEQFF
TRBD2	few	TRBV19	TRBJ2-7	TGTGCCAGTAGCGCGGGATGGACTAGCCTCTACGAGCAGTACTTC	CASSAGWTSLYEQYF
TRBD2	few	TRBV20-1	TRBJ2-3	TGCAGTGCTGGACTAGCGGGAGTGACAGATACGCAGTATTTT	CSAGLAGVTDTQYF
.	.	TRBV20-1	TRBJ1-1	TGCAGTGCTAAGGACCTTGAAGCTTTCTTT	CSAKDLEAFF
.	few	TRBV4-3	TRBJ2-3	TGCGCCAGCAGCCAAGATGATTCAGCCACAGATACGCAGTATTTT	CASSQDDSATDTQYF
.	few	TRBV11-3	TRBJ2-5	TGTGCCAGCAGCTTAGGCGGGGAGGAGTACTTC	CASSLGGEEYF
.	.	TRBV27	TRBJ2-4	TGTGCCAGCGGGCCGTGGGGAAACATTCAGTACTTC	CASGPWGNIQYF
TRBD2	few	TRBV28	TRBJ2-1	TGTGCCAGCAGTACGGGACTACCGAGGAATGAGCAGTTCTTC	CASSTGLPRNEQFF
.	few	TRBV9	TRBJ2-7	TGTGCCAGCAGCCCGCAGGTCTCCTACGAGCAGTACTTC	CASSPQVSYEQYF
.	.	TRBV19	TRBJ2-7	TGTGCCAGTAGTCTGGCCTACTCCTACGAGCAGTACTTC	CASSLAYSYEQYF
TRBD2	.	TRBV7-2	TRBJ2-3	TGTGCCAGCAGCTTAGCGCAGACTAGCGGGAGGGGAGATACGCAGTATTTT	CASSLAQTSGRGDTQYF
TRBD1	.	TRBV3-1	TRBJ2-7	TGTGCCAGCAGCCAAGATGACAGGGACGAGCAGTACTTC	CASSQDDRDEQYF
.	few	TRBV25-1	TRBJ1-6	TGTGCCAGCCGACGGTTGGGGATTAATTCACCCCTCCACTTT	CASRRLGINSPLHF
.	.	TRBV18	TRBJ1-5	TGTGCCAGCTCAAAGGCAGGGGATCAGCCCCAGCATTTT	CASSKAGDQPQHF
.	few	TRBV11-2	TRBJ1-3	TGTGCCAGCAGCTTAGGCGATTGGACAGTCTCTGGAAACACCATATATTTT	CASSLGDWTVSGNTIYF
.	many	TRBV5-5	TRBJ2-2	TGTGCCAGCAGCTTGGACGGGAACACCGGGGAGCTGTTTTTT	CASSLDGNTGELFF
TRBD2	.	TRBV6-5	TRBJ2-3	TGTGCCAGCAGTTACTCACCTCTAGCGGGAGAAGGCACAGATACGCAGTATTTT	CASSYSPLAGEGTDTQYF
.	.	TRBV13	TRBJ2-1	TGTGCCAGCAGCCCAGCTCGGTCATTTGTAGATGAGCAGTTCTTC	CASSPARSFVDEQFF
TRBD2	.	TRBV19	TRBJ2-3	TGTGCCAGTAGTAGAGGACTAGCGGGTTTCACAGATACGCAGTATTTT	CASSRGLAGFTDTQYF
TRBD2	.	TRBV10-3	TRBJ2-7	TGTGCCATCAGCACGAGGACTAGCGGGAGTTACGAGCAGTACTTC	CAISTRTSGSYEQYF
.	few	TRBV19	TRBJ2-7	TGTGCCAGTAGTAGGCTACCAGTGCGAACCGGATACGAGCAGTACTTC	CASSRLPVRTGYEQYF
.	few	TRBV11-2	TRBJ1-1	TGTGCCAGCAGATATCCTTCGGTGACATCCACTGAAGCTTTCTTT	CASRYPSVTSTEAFF
.	few	TRBV13	TRBJ1-2	TGTGCCAGCAGCTTCCTCGGGGGCTATGGCTACACCTTC	CASSFLGGYGYTF